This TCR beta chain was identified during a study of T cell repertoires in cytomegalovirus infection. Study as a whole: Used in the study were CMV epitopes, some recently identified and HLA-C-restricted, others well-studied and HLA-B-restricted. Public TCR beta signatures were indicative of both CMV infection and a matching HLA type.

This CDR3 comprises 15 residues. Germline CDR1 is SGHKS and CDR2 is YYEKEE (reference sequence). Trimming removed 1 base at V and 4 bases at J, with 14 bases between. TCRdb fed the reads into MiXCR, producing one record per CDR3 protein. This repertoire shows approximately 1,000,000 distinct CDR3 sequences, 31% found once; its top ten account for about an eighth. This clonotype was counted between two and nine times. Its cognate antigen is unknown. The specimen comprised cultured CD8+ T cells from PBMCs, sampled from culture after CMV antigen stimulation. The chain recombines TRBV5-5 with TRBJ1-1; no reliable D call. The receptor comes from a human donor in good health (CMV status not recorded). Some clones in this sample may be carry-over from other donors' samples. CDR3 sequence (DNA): TGTGCCAGCAGCTTGCAATCAGGTGTCGGCACTGAAGCTTTCTTT. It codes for CASSLQSGVGTEAFF.